This T cell receptor beta chain originates from a study of blood T cell repertoires in COVID-19. Study in general: Samples came from the United States, Italy and Spain, spanning acute and convalescent COVID-19. PBMCs, B-cell-depleted T cells, or T cells were the source of the cDNA or gDNA that made up the material.

Clones were sequenced by immunoSEQ multiplex PCR, and TCRdb holds only the in-frame ones, with some missing. The table lists approximately 300,000 clones, about nine tenths of them singletons. CDR1 is SGHDN, CDR2 FVKESK, per germline. Trimming left V 0 bases short and J 0 bases short, with 6 bases between. The CDR3 has 15 residues. The TCR was taken from a man younger than 30 with active or convalescent COVID-19. The V and J genes are TRBV14 and TRBJ1-3, with D uncertain. Source material: peripheral blood. The chain's CDR3 is CASSQDLSSGNTIYF. In nucleotides, the CDR3 is TGTGCCAGCAGCCAAGATCTCAGCTCTGGAAACACCATATATTTT.